This TCR beta chain was captured by sequencing in a study of response to subunit inactivated influenza vaccine (dated by TCRdb to 2017 to 2018). For the study in its entirety: Deep quantitative profiling of the T cell receptor repertoire was used in the study to follow responses to a trivalent subunit inactivated influenza vaccine. Study-wide findings and limitations: The authors suggested that each seasonal influenza vaccination may recruit only a limited number of new T cells.

As for this clonotype: The antigen this receptor binds is unknown. No base qualities exist here, and no much larger clone lies one base off it.

Receptors were amplified or captured by RT-PCR. The sequencer was an Illumina HiSeq 2500. The public reads were reanalyzed by TCRdb: fastp trimming at Q25, MiXCR alignment, in-frame beta chains only. Records with the same CDR3 protein are collapsed into one entry carrying the most frequent genes and DNA. Present in this sample are hundreds of thousands of distinct CDR3 sequences, around 20% of which were seen just once. 11% of the sample comes from the top ten. Germline trimming: 2 bases from V, 5 bases from J; junction bases outside gene matches: 4. The CDR3 holds 14 amino acids from the cysteine to the phenylalanine. CDR3 DNA only is kept here, 42 bases in frame from base 1. CDR1 and CDR2, looked up from the germline V gene (reference sequence), are DFQATT and SNEGSKA.

The source was PBMCs from blood, collected approximately 5 days after vaccination. This clonotype originated in a man in his fifties or sixties who received an inactivated influenza vaccine. Donor details come from another sample of the same person, matched by shared clones. The chain employs TRBV20-1 and TRBJ2-1; 9 bases in between match TRBD2. CDR3 reads: CSARPSGRNNEQFF. The DNA reads TGCAGTGCTAGACCCAGCGGGAGGAACAATGAGCAGTTCTTC.